This T cell receptor beta chain is from a study of OX40 agonist ivuxolimab in advanced cancers. Generated by immunoSEQ multiplex PCR, the TCRdb table keeps only in-frame clones and is missing some. The table has fewer than 75,000 clones, about 87% seen once. This CDR3 comprises 14 residues. Deletions cut 3 bases from V and 4 bases from J, with 9 bases between. The V gene's germline CDR1 is KGHSH and CDR2 LQKENI. The chain employs TRBV18 and TRBJ1-4; unclear D gene. Sequencing used CD4+ or CD8+ T cells sorted from blood, obtained in a trial of the OX40 agonist ivuxolimab. This clonotype was obtained from an adult with an advanced solid tumor such as melanoma, head and neck, liver or kidney cancer. The DNA of the CDR3 is TGTGCCAGCTCACCTCAACGAATTAATGAAAAACTGTTTTTT. It specifies CASSPQRINEKLFF.